This T cell receptor beta chain was documented in a study of early T cells in non-severe SARS-CoV-2 infection (dated by TCRdb to about 2021). Context from the whole study: Because TCR sequencing was done on bulk RNA from unsorted whole blood, the alpha and beta chains could not be paired.

As to this clonotype: This clone's antigen is unknown. Base qualities were left out, and no much larger clone turns up one base away.

Library preparation used 5' RACE. For sequencing, a NextSeq 500 was employed. Unique molecular identifiers were attached to individual cDNA molecules in the TCR library protocol so that sequencing error and PCR bias could be corrected. Both TCR alpha and beta chains were sequenced, and tight co-correlation was observed between alpha and beta sequence abundances in each sample. As for the authors' bioinformatics: V gene, J gene and CDR3 annotation of TCR sequences was performed with Decombinator V4. Expanded TCRs were defined as changing significantly between any two time points under a Poisson model with p below 0.0001. TCR abundances were normalised to the total number of TCRs sequenced per sample and were expressed as counts per million. MAIT TCRs were defined by TRAV1-2 paired with TRAJ12, TRAJ20 or TRAJ33, and iNKT TCRs by TRAV10 paired with TRAJ18. VDJdb, accessed 1 November 2021, was searched for CMV, EBV and SARS-CoV-2 annotated TCRs, with TCRs annotated for multiple antigens excluded. TCRdb handled the public reads itself, with Q25 trimming in fastp and clone calling in MiXCR, and kept productive beta chains. Records with the same CDR3 protein are collapsed into one entry carrying the most frequent genes and DNA. These V and J calls rely on TCRdb rather than the paper's analysis. This sample comprises tens of thousands of distinct CDR3 sequences, 12% of them detected only once. About 16% of the sample belongs to the ten largest clones.

CDR3 length: 15 amino acids, cysteine to phenylalanine. Kept here is only the CDR3 DNA, which spans 45 bases and is read in frame from base 1. V is reduced by 2 bases and J by 3 bases, leaving a spacing of 14 bases between them. Taken from the germline V gene, the CDR1 and CDR2 loops are MNHNS and SASEGT. The study at large found these results: VDJdb matching was skewed toward anti-spike CD8 responses and likely underestimated virus-specific expansions by missing private and CD4 specificities.

A case-control design nested within a healthcare worker cohort in London, UK, was used, with weekly nasopharyngeal swab PCR tests and blood sampling performed. Healthcare workers were recruited between 23 and 31 March 2020, during the week of the UK lockdown, and were followed weekly for up to about 15 weeks. The chain was built from TRBV6-1 and TRBJ2-7; the D region possibly corresponds to TRBD1 (6 bases align). The TCR was taken from an adult who was a healthcare worker with PCR-confirmed SARS-CoV-2 infection or an uninfected control (not recorded which). The sample taken for sequencing was whole blood. The DNA sequence is as follows: TGTGCCAGCAGTGAAAGGATGGGGGCGAGCTACGAGCAGTACTTC. This codes for CASSERMGASYEQYF.